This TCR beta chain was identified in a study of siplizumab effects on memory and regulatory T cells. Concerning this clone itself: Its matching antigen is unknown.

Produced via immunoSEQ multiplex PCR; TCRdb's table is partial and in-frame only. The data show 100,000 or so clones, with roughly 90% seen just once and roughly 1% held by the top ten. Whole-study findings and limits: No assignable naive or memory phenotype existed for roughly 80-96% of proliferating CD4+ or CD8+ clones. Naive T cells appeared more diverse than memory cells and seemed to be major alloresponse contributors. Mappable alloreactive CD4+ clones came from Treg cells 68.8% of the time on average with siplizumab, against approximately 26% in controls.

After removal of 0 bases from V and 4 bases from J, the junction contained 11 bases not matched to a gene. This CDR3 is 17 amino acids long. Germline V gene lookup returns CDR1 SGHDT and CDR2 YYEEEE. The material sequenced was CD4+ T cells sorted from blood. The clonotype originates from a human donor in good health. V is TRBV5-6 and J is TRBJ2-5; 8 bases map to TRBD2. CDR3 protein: CASSLVVGLGSGETQYF. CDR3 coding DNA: TGTGCCAGCAGCTTGGTGGTGGGACTAGGTTCGGGAGAGACCCAGTACTTC.